The subject of this entry is one TCR beta chain. The sorted conventional CD4 T cells were gated as CD4+CD127+. Control samples were from healthy, unrelated donors. This record comes from a study of B cell selection in AIRE deficiency. Per germline, CDR1 SGHDT and CDR2 YYEEEE. The CDR3 loop spans 12 amino acids. V lost 4 bases and J 8 bases, leaving 12 bases between the germline ends. Sequencing was performed with immunoSEQ multiplex PCR; in TCRdb, only in-frame clones are kept and a portion is missing. The sample includes around 23,000 clones, just under 97% of them seen just once. This clonotype originated in a human donor in good health. The material sequenced was CD4+CD127+ conventional T cells sorted from PBMCs. This chain connects TRBV5-6 to TRBJ1-2; D remains ambiguous. CDR3 protein: CASSPPGYGYTF. CDR3 DNA: TGTGCCAGCAGCCCGCCCGGTTACGGCTACACCTTC.